This TCR beta chain was documented in a study of cytomegalovirus exposure and HLA in healthy donors. V shed 0 bases and J shed 0 bases, with 17 bases lying between them. Germline CDR1 reads SGHDT; CDR2 reads YYEEEE. The CDR3 runs to 18 residues. PCR used 60 Vbeta primers and 13 Jbeta primers. Sequencing was performed with immunoSEQ multiplex PCR; in TCRdb, only in-frame clones are kept and a portion is missing. The sample lists some 110,000 clones, 75% to 80% occurring once. The V gene is TRBV5-6, the J gene TRBJ2-3, with a tentative D call TRBD2 (5 bases). Specimen: PBMCs. The receptor was derived from a man aged 60 to 75 in good health and CMV-seropositive. CDR3 residues: CASSLARLARRSTDTQYF. CDR3 nucleotide sequence: TGTGCCAGCAGCTTGGCACGGCTGGCGCGGAGGAGCACAGATACGCAGTATTTT.